The 25 T cell receptor beta chains below come from one sample, sequenced in a study of blood T cell repertoires in COVID-19. Data came from immunoSEQ multiplex PCR; TCRdb stores just in-frame clones and leaves some out. The sample holds some 200,000 clones, approximately 90% seen once. Sample: peripheral blood. The origin of the receptors is a man older than 75 with acute or convalescent COVID-19.

V is TRBV28 and J is TRBJ1-5, with D tentatively TRBD1 (6 bases). The V gene's germline CDR1 is MDHEN and CDR2 SYDVKM. The V end lost 5 bases, the J end lost 4 bases, and 15 bases lay between the germline ends. The CDR3 runs to 15 residues. The CDR3 spells CASSTAGGGNQPQHF. For the CDR3, the DNA is TGTGCCAGCAGTACCGCGGGGGGCGGGAATCAGCCCCAGCATTTT.

J is TRBJ1-2 and V is TRBV30, with D unclear. Trimming left V 5 bases short and J 4 bases short, with 8 bases between. The CDR3 sequence is 11 residues long. Germline CDR1 reads GTSNPN; CDR2 reads SVGIG (reference sequence). CDR3 in DNA: TGTGCCTGGGCCAGGTTCTATGGCTACACCTTC. Its protein is CAWARFYGYTF.

The gene calls are TRBV10-3 and TRBJ2-2; 13 bases align to TRBD2. This CDR3 is built from 17 residues. Trimming at V came to 4 bases and at J to 4 bases, leaving 6 bases not matched to a gene. The germline V gene encodes CDR1 ENHRY and CDR2 SYGVKD. CDR3 amino acids: CAISVTSGRVGTGELFF. The CDR3 nucleotides are TGTGCCATCAGTGTCACTAGCGGGAGGGTTGGCACCGGGGAGCTGTTTTTT.

The rearrangement uses TRBV7-3 and TRBJ2-1; D possibly corresponds to TRBD2 (5 bases). The CDR3 runs to 16 residues. Trimming cost V 1 base and J 1 base, with 11 bases left between them. Germline V gene sequence: CDR1 SGHTA, CDR2 FQGTGA. Here the CDR3 reads CASSLRHGDSYNEQFF. CDR3 DNA: TGTGCCAGCAGCTTAAGACACGGGGATTCCTACAATGAGCAGTTCTTC.

The rearrangement joins TRBV9 to TRBJ2-5; D may be TRBD2 (5 bases). Germline lookup yields CDR1 SGDLS and CDR2 YYNGEE. The V gene lost 3 bases and the J gene lost 5 bases, with 11 bases spanning the gap. This CDR3 contains 13 residues. In DNA form, the CDR3 reads TGTGCCAGCAGCGGAGGGCCCTGGGAGACCCAGTACTTC. Its translation is CASSGGPWETQYF. The variable domain in full, with the rest retrieved from reference TRBV9 and TRBJ2-5, is DSGVTQTPKHLITATGQRVTLRCSPRSGDLSVYWYQQSLDQGLQFLIQYYNGEERAKGNILERFSAQQFPDLHSELNLSSLELGDSALYFCASSGGPWETQYFGPGTRLLVL.

The V and J genes are TRBV30 and TRBJ2-1, with 7 bases matching TRBD2. The CDR3 has 15 amino acids. Germline loops: CDR1 GTSNPN, CDR2 SVGIG (reference sequence). After removal of 3 bases from V and 8 bases from J, the junction contained 13 bases not matched to a gene. The CDR3 DNA is TGTGCCTGGAGGGACGGACTAGGCCTGGGACATGAGCAGTTCTTC. Protein: CAWRDGLGLGHEQFF.

This clone occurred a few times. This chain joins TRBV3-1 (or the pseudogene TRBV3-2) and TRBJ1-6, with a weak D call TRBD1 (6 bases). Per the germline V gene, CDR1 is LGHDT and CDR2 is YNNKEL (reference sequence). The CDR3 spans 14 residues. Deletions cut 4 bases from V and 10 bases from J, with 14 bases between. The CDR3 loop reads CASSLRGVRSPLHF. CDR3 nucleotides: TGTGCCAGCAGCCTCAGGGGTGTGAGGTCACCCCTCCACTTT.

The rearrangement uses TRBV15 and TRBJ2-7; 7 bases are a match to TRBD2. This CDR3 has 17 residues. Trimming removed 1 base from V and 4 bases from J; junction bases left unmatched: 13. Germline CDR1 reads LNHNV; CDR2 reads YYDKDF (reference sequence). This CDR3 is CATSRGSPSGPTYEQYF. CDR3 DNA sequence: TGTGCCACCAGCAGAGGAAGCCCTAGCGGTCCGACGTACGAGCAGTACTTC.

The CDR3 loop is CASSWSGSGTDTQYF. The DNA for the CDR3 is TGTGCCAGCAGCTGGAGCGGGAGTGGCACAGATACGCAGTATTTT. The chain joins TRBV7-6 to TRBJ2-3; 8 bases line up with TRBD2. The V gene's germline CDR1 is SGHVS and CDR2 FNYEAQ. Unmatched junction bases numbered 4, after V lost 4 bases and J lost 1 base. This CDR3 spans 15 amino acids.

V gene TRBV5-1 combines with J gene TRBJ1-4; tentatively, D is TRBD1 (6 bases). Germline V gene data show CDR1 as SGHRS and CDR2 as YFSETQ. The CDR3 runs 15 residues. V dropped 3 bases and J dropped 3 bases, with 12 bases sitting between them. CDR3 sequence reads: CASSSLQGSNEKLFF. In nucleotides, the CDR3 is TGCGCCAGCAGCTCCTTACAGGGATCTAATGAAAAACTGTTTTTT.

The rearrangement uses TRBV24-1 and TRBJ2-1, with TRBD2 matching 12 bases. V shed 4 bases, J shed 8 bases, and the junction held 8 bases outside the gene matches. The CDR3 runs to 16 residues. From germline, CDR1 is KGHDR and CDR2 SFDVKD. The CDR3 region is CATSDPLLAGGHEQFF. In nucleotides, the CDR3 is TGTGCCACCAGTGACCCCTTACTAGCGGGAGGTCATGAGCAGTTCTTC.

This sequence joins TRBV13 and TRBJ2-7, with D possibly matching TRBD2 (6 bases). Per germline, CDR1 PRHDT and CDR2 FYEKMQ (reference sequence). V lost 5 bases and J 4 bases, leaving 12 bases between the germline ends. The CDR3 sequence is 13 residues long. The CDR3 nucleotides read TGTGCCAGCAGCATGGGACTGAAATACGAGCAGTACTTC. Its protein product is CASSMGLKYEQYF.

This clone was seen a few times. The rearrangement joins TRBV28 to TRBJ1-6, with D unclear. The CDR3 is made up of 13 amino acids. Trimming took off 5 bases at V and 3 bases at J, with 5 bases between the two ends. Germline V lookup: CDR1 MDHEN, CDR2 SYDVKM. CDR3 amino acids: CASSIGYNSPLHF. In DNA form, the CDR3 reads TGTGCCAGCAGTATCGGCTATAATTCACCCCTCCACTTT.

The chain is built from TRBV18 and TRBJ2-2; D unresolved. This CDR3 contains 15 residues. The germline V gene encodes CDR1 KGHSH and CDR2 LQKENI. Trimming pared 3 bases from V and 0 bases from J, leaving 8 bases between. CDR3 bases: TGTGCCAGCTCACCTGTCAACACGAACACCGGGGAGCTGTTTTTT. Its protein product is CASSPVNTNTGELFF.

The chain couples TRBV11-1 to TRBJ2-1; 7 bases align to TRBD2. V shed 2 bases, J shed 5 bases, and the junction held 6 bases outside the gene matches. Germline CDR1 reads SGHAT; CDR2 reads FQDESV (reference sequence). The CDR3 is 15 residues long. The CDR3 nucleotides are TGTGCCAGCAGCTTAACGGTGGGGAGGGACAATGAGCAGTTCTTC. Amino acids: CASSLTVGRDNEQFF.

This clone was seen only a few times. In DNA form, the CDR3 reads TGTGCCAGCACCCCAGGGGGGAATCAGCCCCAGCATTTT. Protein product: CASTPGGNQPQHF. The chain carries TRBV6-6 and TRBJ1-5; 7 nucleotides match TRBD1. The CDR3 loop spans 13 amino acids. J was trimmed by 4 bases and V by 7 bases; bases with no gene match: 4. Per germline, CDR1 MNHNY and CDR2 SVGAGI (reference sequence).

V is TRBV7-9 and J is TRBJ2-1; 8 bases agree with TRBD2. Trimming removed 3 bases from V and 5 bases from J; junction bases left unmatched: 9. The CDR3 totals 16 residues. The germline CDR1 and CDR2 sequences are SEHNR and FQNEAQ (reference sequence). For the CDR3, the DNA is TGTGCCAGCAGCTTCCGACGACTAGCGAGCGACAATGAGCAGTTCTTC. Protein product: CASSFRRLASDNEQFF. The complete variable domain, with remaining parts taken from reference TRBV7-9 and TRBJ2-1, reads DTGVSQNPRHKITKRGQNVTFRCDPISEHNRLYWYRQTLGQGPEFLTYFQNEAQLEKSRLLSDRFSAERPKGSFSTLEIQRTEQGDSAMYLCASSFRRLASDNEQFFGPGTRLTVL.

This sequence joins TRBV6-6 and TRBJ1-2; 8 bases fit TRBD1. CDR3 length: 13 amino acids. Germline CDR1 is MNHNY and CDR2 is SVGAGI (reference sequence). V shed 5 bases and J 8 bases; nucleotides not matched to a gene: 7. The CDR3 sequence is CASSARTGTGYTF. The CDR3, as DNA: TGTGCCAGCAGTGCCAGGACAGGGACCGGCTACACCTTC.

This clone was recorded once. The rearrangement links TRBV29-1 to TRBJ2-7, with a possible D match to TRBD2 (6 bases). Germline CDR1 and CDR2: SQVTM and ANQGSEA. The CDR3 loop spans 16 amino acids. V shed 5 bases and J shed 1 base, with 21 bases lying between them. The CDR3: CSVSRMVTSPSYEQYV. Written as DNA, the CDR3 is TGCAGCGTTTCCCGGATGGTGACTAGTCCGTCCTACGAGCAGTACGTC.

The chain employs TRBV6-6 and TRBJ1-1; D may be TRBD1 (6 bases). There are 14 residues in the CDR3. V lost 7 bases, J lost 1 base, and 13 bases lay in between. Germline CDR1 MNHNY, CDR2 SVGAGI (reference sequence). The CDR3 bases are TGTGCCAGCACGATACAGGGTAGGAACACTGAAGCTTTCTTT. This sequence encodes CASTIQGRNTEAFF.

This clone was found once. V is TRBV1 and J is TRBJ2-2; TRBD2 is taken as the D call from the table, unchecked against the DNA. TRBV1 is marked as a pseudogene. This CDR3 contains 19 residues. The DNA of the CDR3 is TGCACCAGCAGCCACAGAATAGCCACGGGACTAGCAGGGCCCGGGGAGCTGTTTTTT. It translates to CTSSHRIATGLAGPGELFF.

The chain links TRBV7-2 to TRBJ2-3; 7 bases are shared with TRBD2. Germline V gives CDR1 SGHTA, CDR2 FQGNSA. V shed 4 bases, J shed 1 base, and the junction held 5 bases outside the gene matches. The CDR3 has 15 amino acids. DNA of the CDR3: TGTGCCAGCAGCTCAGTGAGCGGGGGCACAGATACGCAGTATTTT. This codes for CASSSVSGGTDTQYF.

The rearrangement links TRBV11-3 to TRBJ2-3; TRBD1 agrees at 9 bases. Germline V gene lookup returns CDR1 SGHNT and CDR2 YENEEA. This CDR3 spans 15 amino acids. V trimming: 4 bases; J trimming: 3 bases; junction bases outside the gene matches: 5. The CDR3 DNA follows: TGTGCCAGCAGCTCCGGGACAGGGCCAACAGATACGCAGTATTTT. It specifies CASSSGTGPTDTQYF.

The chain carries TRBV19 and TRBJ2-7; TRBD2 matches at 9 bases. Losses at the gene ends were 4 bases for V and 4 bases for J; bases not matched to a gene: 5. Germline V gives CDR1 LNHDA, CDR2 SQIVND (reference sequence). The CDR3 sequence is 14 residues long. The CDR3 region is CASSTGLAQYEQYF. In DNA, the CDR3 is TGTGCCAGTAGTACGGGACTAGCTCAGTACGAGCAGTACTTC.

This clone was counted once. The chain joins TRBV29-1 to TRBJ1-2; 8 bases are a match to TRBD1. Trimming cost V 7 bases and J 2 bases; bases outside gene matches: 12. Looked up from germline, CDR1 is SQVTM and CDR2 is ANQGSEA. The CDR3 is made up of 15 amino acids. The DNA for the CDR3 is TGCAGCGCCCTAGGGCAGGGGGCGGCAAACTATGGCTACACCTTC. It specifies CSALGQGAANYGYTF. Looking up the rest from reference TRBV29-1 and TRBJ1-2 gives the full variable domain: SAVISQKPSRDICQRGTSLTIQCQVDSQVTMMFWYRQQPGQSLTLIATANQGSEATYESGFVIDKFPISRPNLTFSTLTVSNMSPEDSSIYLCSALGQGAANYGYTFGSGTRLTVV.